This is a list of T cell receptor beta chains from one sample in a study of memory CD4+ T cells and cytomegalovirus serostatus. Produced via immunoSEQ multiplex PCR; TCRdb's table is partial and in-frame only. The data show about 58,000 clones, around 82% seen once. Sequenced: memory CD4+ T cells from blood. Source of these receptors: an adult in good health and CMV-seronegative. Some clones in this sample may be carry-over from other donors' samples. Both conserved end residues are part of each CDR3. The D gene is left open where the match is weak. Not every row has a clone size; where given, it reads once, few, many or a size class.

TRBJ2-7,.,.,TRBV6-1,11,CATRHAYEQYF,TGTGCCACCCGACATGCCTACGAGCAGTACTTC
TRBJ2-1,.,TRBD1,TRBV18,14,CASSRDRLNNEQFF,TGTGCCAGCTCACGGGACAGGCTGAACAATGAGCAGTTCTTC
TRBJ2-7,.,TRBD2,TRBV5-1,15,CASSTPGTSGSQQYF,TGCGCCAGCAGCACCCCCGGGACTAGCGGGAGCCAGCAGTACTTC
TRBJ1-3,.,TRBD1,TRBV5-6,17,CASSLVAGGTRGNTIYF,TGTGCCAGCAGCTTGGTGGCAGGGGGCACGCGGGGAAACACCATATATTTT
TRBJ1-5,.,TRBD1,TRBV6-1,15,CASRTGGNGNQPQHF,TGTGCCAGCAGGACAGGGGGAAACGGCAATCAGCCCCAGCATTTT
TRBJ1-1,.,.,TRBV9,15,CASSGSPGGTGEAFF,TGTGCCAGCAGCGGTTCCCCCGGGGGCACGGGTGAAGCTTTCTTT
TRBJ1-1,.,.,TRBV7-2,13,CASSYPGFPEAFF,TGTGCCAGCAGCTACCCAGGGTTCCCTGAAGCTTTCTTT
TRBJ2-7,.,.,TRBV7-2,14,CASSLVVGKGGWYF,TGTGCCAGCAGCTTAGTAGTAGGCAAGGGGGGTTGGTACTTC
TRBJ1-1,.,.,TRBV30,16,CAWSGGPTGQNTEAFF,TGTGCCTGGAGTGGGGGACCCACGGGACAGAACACTGAAGCTTTCTTT
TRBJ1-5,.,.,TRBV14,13,CASSQFGDQPQHF,TGTGCCAGCAGCCAGTTTGGGGATCAGCCCCAGCATTTT
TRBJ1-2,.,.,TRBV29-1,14,CSVGGRGINYGYTF,TGCAGCGTTGGAGGCCGGGGTATTAACTATGGCTACACCTTC
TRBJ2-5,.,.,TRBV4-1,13,CASSLEDVETQYF,TGCGCCAGCAGCCTAGAGGATGTAGAGACCCAGTACTTC
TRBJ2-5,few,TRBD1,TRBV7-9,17,CASSLGATGSAVETQYF,TGTGCCAGCAGCTTAGGGGCGACAGGGTCCGCGGTGGAGACCCAGTACTTC
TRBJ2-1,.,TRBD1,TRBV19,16,CASSIRDRGDPRRQFF,TGTGCCAGTAGTATACGGGACAGGGGAGACCCTCGGAGGCAGTTCTTC
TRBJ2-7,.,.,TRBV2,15,CASTSTPGARYEQYF,TGTGCCAGCACCTCAACGCCGGGAGCCCGGTACGAGCAGTACTTC
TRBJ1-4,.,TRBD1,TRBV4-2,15,CASSVAGQKNEKLFF,TGTGCCAGCTCTGTAGCGGGACAGAAAAATGAAAAACTGTTTTTT
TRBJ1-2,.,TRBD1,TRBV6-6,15,CASNPGTGGAYGYTF,TGTGCCAGCAATCCCGGGACAGGGGGGGCCTATGGCTACACCTTC
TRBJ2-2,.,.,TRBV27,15,CASRQGTANTGELFF,TGTGCCAGCAGGCAGGGGACCGCGAACACCGGGGAGCTGTTTTTT
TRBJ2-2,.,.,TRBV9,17,CASSRSTGTMNTGELFF,TGTGCCAGCAGCAGAAGCACCGGGACAATGAACACCGGGGAGCTGTTTTTT
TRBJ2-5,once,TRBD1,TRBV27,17,CASSSGWGKGAQETQYF,TGTGCCAGCAGTTCCGGGTGGGGAAAGGGGGCTCAAGAGACCCAGTACTTC
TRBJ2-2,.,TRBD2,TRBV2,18,CASSATRGLAGATGELFF,TGTGCCAGCAGTGCCACTAGAGGGCTAGCGGGAGCCACCGGGGAGCTGTTTTTT
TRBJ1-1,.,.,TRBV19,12,CASSILGTEAFF,TGTGCCAGTAGTATTCTGGGCACTGAAGCTTTCTTT